The 3 T cell receptor beta chains in this list originate from one sample, sequenced in a study of CD8 T cells in ankylosing spondylitis. TCRdb ran MiXCR on the 5' RACE reads and lists one entry per CDR3 protein. Of some 150,000 distinct CDR3 sequences listed, 10% to 12% are singletons. Sequencing was done on a sample of blood, either unsorted or a sorted T cell fraction (not recorded which). These receptors all stem from a female donor with ankylosing spondylitis or in good health (not recorded which).

Worth noting for this clonotype: This may arise from a read error, as a much more abundant clone is one base away. V and J are TRBV12-3 or TRBV12-4 and TRBJ2-6; D gene unclear. CDR3 length: 16 residues. V was cut by 6 bases and J by 0 bases, with 12 bases left in between. In nucleotides, the CDR3 is TGTGCCAGCAGCCTAAGAGTGGGCTCTGGGGCCAACGTCCTGACTTTC. It translates to CASSLRVGSGANVLTF.

This clonotype was picked up many times. The CDR3 here is CASSLSLAGENEQFF. CDR3 in DNA: TGTGCCAGCAGCTTATCCCTAGCGGGAGAGAATGAGCAGTTCTTC. The rearrangement links TRBV11-2 to TRBJ2-1; 10 bases map to TRBD2. With V trimmed by 2 bases and J by 7 bases, 5 bases remained unmatched. CDR3 size: 15 residues. Germline V gene data show CDR1 as SGHAT and CDR2 as FQNNGV.

Note on this clonotype: It may be a read error: a sequence one base away is much more abundant. The J gene is TRBJ2-7, the V gene TRBV7-8; no definite D call. The CDR3 runs to 14 residues. Trimming shortened V by 4 bases and J by 0 bases, and 10 bases separated the two germline ends. Germline V gives CDR1 SGHVS, CDR2 FQNEAQ. The CDR3 coding sequence is TGTGCCAGCAGCTCCCTTAGGTTCTCCTACGAGCAGTACTTC. Amino acids: CASSSLRFSYEQYF.